Sequencing of this T cell receptor beta chain was carried out in a study of TIL therapy for anti-PD-1-resistant metastatic lung cancer. Study-wide results and caveats: TIL cultures after expansion showed higher clonality and lower diversity than baseline tumor (median approximately 6% vs 31%). Many TIL product clones were absent from baseline tumor, suggesting clonal contraction.

A remark on this clone: Antigen specificity is unknown.

Time point denoted: pre-treatment sample, taken before nivolumab and TIL therapy. The tumor samples were excised metastases, mostly pleural nodules or supraclavicular lymph nodes. This was the immunoSEQ v3 assay. Libraries were sequenced to approximately 2 million read pairs (survey) or roughly 4.5-6 million (deep). Method: immunoSEQ multiplex PCR; TCRdb's copy keeps in-frame clones and lacks some. The table records around 100,000 clones, less than 70% of them present only once. The V gene end was trimmed by 5 bases and the J gene end by 2 bases; junction bases not matched to a gene: 7. Germline lookup yields CDR1 SGHTA and CDR2 FQGNSA. The CDR3 has 16 residues.

The sample in question was tumor tissue, obtained at baseline. The TCR sequence derives from a person aged 30 to 80 with non-small cell lung cancer. The chain joins TRBV7-2 to TRBJ2-3; 10 positions match TRBD2. The CDR3 loop reads CASSPQAGGPTDTQYF. In DNA, the CDR3 is TGTGCCAGCAGCCCACAAGCGGGGGGGCCCACAGATACGCAGTATTTT.